Presented here are 4 T cell receptor beta chains from one specimen sequenced in a study of blood T cell repertoires in COVID-19. TCRdb keeps only in-frame clones here, not all; method: immunoSEQ multiplex PCR. The sample has 150,000 to 200,000 clones; around nine tenths are singletons. Material for sequencing was peripheral blood. These receptors were collected from a woman aged 80 or over with COVID-19, enrolled during active disease.

J is TRBJ2-1 and V is TRBV5-4, with 8 bases aligning to TRBD2. The CDR3 has 16 amino acids. Germline CDR1 is SGHNT and CDR2 is YYREEE (reference sequence). V shed 4 bases and J 1 base; nucleotides not matched to a gene: 7. The DNA of the CDR3 is TGTGCCAGCAGCCCGAGAGCTAGCGGGTCCTACAATGAGCAGTTCTTC. It is translated as CASSPRASGSYNEQFF.

V gene TRBV6-2 or TRBV6-3 combines with J gene TRBJ1-2; TRBD1 might be the D (5 bases). Germline CDR1 reads MNHEY; CDR2 reads SVGEGT. CDR3 length: 15 residues. The ends were cut back, 0 bases at V and 4 bases at J, with 12 bases in the middle. CDR3 loop: CASSYSEQGGYGYTF. CDR3 sequence (DNA): TGTGCCAGCAGTTACTCGGAGCAGGGTGGCTATGGCTACACCTTC.

This clone was picked up one time. J is TRBJ2-7 and V is TRBV2; D is perhaps TRBD1 (6 bases). The germline V and J ends were trimmed by 6 bases and 3 bases, with 18 bases remaining between them. Per the germline V gene, CDR1 is SNHLY and CDR2 is FYNNEI. The CDR3 totals 15 residues. CDR3 nucleotides: TGTGCCAGCAGGGGGACATTCGGACCTGGCTACGAGCAGTACTTC. It codes for CASRGTFGPGYEQYF. Full variable domain (rest looked up from reference TRBV2 and TRBJ2-7): EPEVTQTPSHQVTQMGQEVILRCVPISNHLYFYWYRQILGQKVEFLVSFYNNEISEKSEIFDDQFSVERPDGSNFTLKIRSTKLEDSAMYFCASRGTFGPGYEQYFGPGTRLTVT.

The CDR3: CASSPQGQATEAFF. In DNA, the CDR3 is TGTGCCAGCAGCCCGCAGGGACAGGCCACTGAAGCTTTCTTT. The rearrangement joins TRBV3-1 (or the pseudogene TRBV3-2) to TRBJ1-1, with 8 bases matching TRBD1. The J segment lost 4 bases and the V segment lost 4 bases, leaving 5 bases of the junction unmatched. CDR1 is LGHDT, CDR2 YNNKEL, per germline (reference sequence). CDR3 length equals 14 residues.